This TCR beta chain comes out of a study of blood T cell repertoires in COVID-19. The assay was immunoSEQ multiplex PCR, and TCRdb's table has in-frame clones only and misses some. The profile shows 75,000 to 80,000 clones, less than 90% of them singletons. The germline V gene encodes CDR1 SNHLY and CDR2 FYNNEI. Trimming shortened V by 3 bases and J by 0 bases, and 12 bases separated the two germline ends. The CDR3 runs 15 residues. Material for sequencing was peripheral blood. This chain uses TRBV2 with TRBJ2-7, with no clear D. The receptor was isolated from a human donor in a cohort sampled during active COVID-19. The CDR3: CASSEVDSSSYEQYF. DNA of the CDR3: TGTGCCAGCAGTGAGGTTGACTCAAGCTCCTACGAGCAGTACTTC.